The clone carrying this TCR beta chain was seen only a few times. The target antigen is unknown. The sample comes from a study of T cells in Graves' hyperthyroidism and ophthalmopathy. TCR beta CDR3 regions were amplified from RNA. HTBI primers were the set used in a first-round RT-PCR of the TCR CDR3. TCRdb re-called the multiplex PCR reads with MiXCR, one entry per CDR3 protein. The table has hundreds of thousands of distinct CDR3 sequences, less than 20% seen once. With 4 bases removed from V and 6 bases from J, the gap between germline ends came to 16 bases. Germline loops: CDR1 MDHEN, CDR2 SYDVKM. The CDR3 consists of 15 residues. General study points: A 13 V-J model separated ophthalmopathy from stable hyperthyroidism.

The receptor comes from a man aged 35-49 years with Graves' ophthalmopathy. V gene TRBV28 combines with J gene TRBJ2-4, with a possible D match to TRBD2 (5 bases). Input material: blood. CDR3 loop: CASSSPGSEANIQYF. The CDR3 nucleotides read TGTGCCAGCAGTTCCCCGGGTAGCGAGGCAAACATTCAGTACTTC. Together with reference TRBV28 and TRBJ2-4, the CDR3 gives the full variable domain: DVKVTQSSRYLVKRTGEKVFLECVQDMDHENMFWYRQDPGLGLRLIYFSYDVKMKEKGDIPEGYSVSREKKERFSLILESASTNQTSMYLCASSSPGSEANIQYFGAGTRLSVL.